The 26 T cell receptor beta chains below were found in one sample sequenced in a study of regulatory and conventional T cells in RAG deficiency. Profiling relied on immunoSEQ multiplex PCR, and the TCRdb table lists in-frame clones only, not all of them. The top ten hold over 10% of the sample, which has 6,000 to 7,500 clones, roughly 78% seen once. The same sample was also used in a study of regulatory T cells. As reported in that work: Amplification used 52 TRBV primers and 13 TRBJ primers.

The specimen sequenced was CD8+ T cells sorted from blood. Receptors were obtained from a human donor in good health.

This chain links TRBV7-3 with TRBJ1-2; TRBD1 might be the D (5 bases). V lost 2 bases to trimming and J lost 10 bases, with 11 bases between them. This CDR3 is 12 amino acids long. In germline, CDR1 is SGHTA, CDR2 FQGTGA. The CDR3 DNA reads as TGTGCCAGCAGCTTAGTAAGGGGTAACTACACCTTC. It yields the protein CASSLVRGNYTF. Variable domain in full (rest from reference TRBV7-3 and TRBJ1-2): GAGVSQTPSNKVTEKGKYVELRCDPISGHTALYWYRQSLGQGPEFLIYFQGTGAADDSGLPNDRFFAVRPEGSVSTLKIQRTERGDSAVYLCASSLVRGNYTFGSGTRLTVV.

The genes are TRBV6-5 and TRBJ1-3; D is uncertain. Germline values: CDR1 MNHEY, CDR2 SVGAGI. The CDR3 extends over 13 amino acids. In nucleotides, the CDR3 is TGTGCATGCGGGAGTAAAACTGGAAACACCATATATTTT. It codes for CACGSKTGNTIYF.

CDR3 DNA: TGTGCCAGCAGCGAAGGGGCTAATCAGCCCCAGCATTTT. This translates into CASSEGANQPQHF. V is TRBV13 and J is TRBJ1-5; tentative D call: TRBD1 (5 bases). The CDR3 totals 13 residues. The V end was cut by 5 bases, the J end by 4 bases, with 9 bases between. Looked up from germline, CDR1 is PRHDT and CDR2 is FYEKMQ (reference sequence).

About this clone: The conserved final phenylalanine or tryptophan is absent from the CDR3, which likely points to a read error. The limits of the CDR3 on the DNA are not certain, so only TCRdb's listed CDR3 is given. The V gene is TRBV30, the J gene TRBJ2-4; the table's D call TRBD1 went unverified against the DNA. The CDR3 has 13 residues if both end residues are counted. CDR1 GTSNPN and CDR2 SVGIG come from the germline V gene (reference sequence). The CDR3 loop reads CAYDRVGQKHSVL.

The V and J genes are TRBV5-4 and TRBJ2-2; D is perhaps TRBD2 (6 bases). Trimming pared 3 bases from V and 0 bases from J, leaving 9 bases between. Germline-derived CDR1 and CDR2 are SGHNT and YYREEE (reference sequence). CDR3 length: 15 residues. CDR3 residues: CASSSGGPNTGELFF. The CDR3 DNA reads TGTGCCAGCAGCTCCGGGGGACCGAACACCGGGGAGCTGTTTTTT.

The chain has TRBV21-1 and TRBJ2-1. TRBV21-1 is classified as a pseudogene. The CDR3 covers 16 residues. The CDR3 reads CASSKGGQGAYNEQFF. CDR3 sequence (DNA): TGTGCCAGCAGCAAGGGGGGCCAAGGGGCCTACAATGAGCAGTTCTTC.

The V gene is TRBV6-6, the J gene TRBJ2-7; the match to TRBD1 covers 7 bases. There are 14 residues in the CDR3. Trimming removed 6 bases from V and 0 bases from J; junction bases left unmatched: 5. From germline, CDR1 is MNHNY and CDR2 SVGAGI (reference sequence). This CDR3 is CASSGTAVSYEQYF. Written as DNA, the CDR3 is TGTGCCAGCAGCGGGACAGCAGTCTCCTACGAGCAGTACTTC.

The V gene is TRBV2, the J gene TRBJ1-1, with TRBD1 matching over 10 bases. The CDR3 sequence is 16 residues long. CDR1 is SNHLY, CDR2 FYNNEI, per germline. The trim removed 4 bases at V and 4 bases at J, leaving 9 bases unmatched. The CDR3 spells CASSVPGQGLATEAFF. CDR3 sequence (DNA): TGTGCCAGCAGTGTCCCGGGACAGGGGTTGGCCACTGAAGCTTTCTTT.

This clone occurred a few times. The rearrangement joins TRBV7-6 to TRBJ1-2; D is perhaps TRBD1 (6 bases). Germline assignment: CDR1 SGHVS and CDR2 FNYEAQ. The CDR3 covers 12 residues. Trimming took 4 bases from V and 6 from J, leaving 9 bases between them. The CDR3 DNA sequence: TGTGCCAGCAGCTCCAACAGGGATGGCTACACCTTC. Its protein is CASSSNRDGYTF.

The rearrangement links TRBV4-1 to TRBJ2-7; possible D gene TRBD1, 6 bases. The CDR3 length is 14 residues. Germline V CDR1 and CDR2: MGHRA, YSYEKL. V dropped 7 bases and J dropped 0 bases, with 13 bases sitting between them. CDR3: CASKEGDVSYEQYF. The CDR3 bases are TGCGCCAGCAAAGAGGGGGACGTCTCCTACGAGCAGTACTTC.

This chain uses TRBV27 with TRBJ1-1, with D possibly TRBD1 on 6 matching bases. The CDR3 consists of 16 residues. The germline gives CDR1 MNHEY, CDR2 SMNVEV (reference sequence). V lost 4 bases to trimming and J lost 3 bases, with 18 bases between them. CDR3 in DNA: TGTGCCAGCAGTTCAGACCCGATCGGACAGTACACTGAAGCTTTCTTT. As protein: CASSSDPIGQYTEAFF.

This CDR3 reads CASTTGTMNTEAFF. CDR3 bases: TGTGCCAGCACGACAGGCACCATGAACACTGAAGCTTTCTTT. V gene TRBV5-4 combines with J gene TRBJ1-1; the D gene is possibly TRBD1 (6 bases). The CDR3 is 14 amino acids. CDR1 and CDR2 from the germline V gene are SGHNT and YYREEE (reference sequence). Between the trimmed V and J ends, which lost 6 bases and 0 bases, there was a span of 12 bases. The full variable domain, completed using reference TRBV5-4 and TRBJ1-1, is ETGVTQSPTHLIKTRGQQVTLRCSSQSGHNTVSWYQQALGQGPQFIFQYYREEENGRGNFPPRFSGLQFPNYSSELNVNALELDDSALYLCASTTGTMNTEAFFGQGTRLTVV.

In DNA form, the CDR3 reads TGCGCCAGCAGCCCAGACGGGGGGACCGGGGAGCTGTTTTTT. This gives the protein CASSPDGGTGELFF. The V and J genes are TRBV4-1 and TRBJ2-2, with TRBD2 matching over 7 bases. The CDR3 is made up of 14 amino acids. V gave up 4 bases and J gave up 5 bases; unmatched junction bases: 4. In germline, CDR1 is MGHRA, CDR2 YSYEKL.

V and J are TRBV9 and TRBJ1-5, with D perhaps TRBD1 (5 bases). The CDR3 has 13 residues. In germline, CDR1 is SGDLS, CDR2 YYNGEE. V was pared by 5 bases and J by 3 bases, with 9 bases between. The CDR3 bases are TGTGCCAGCAGTCGGGGCCTCAATCAGCCCCAGCATTTT. It specifies CASSRGLNQPQHF.

This clone was seen once. V is TRBV6-5 and J is TRBJ1-4, with unresolved D. Germline V CDR1 and CDR2: MNHEY, SVGAGI. Trimming took 6 bases from V and 5 from J, leaving 13 bases between them. CDR3 length: 14 residues. The CDR3 sequence: CASSLHTLNEKLFF. In nucleotides, the CDR3 is TGTGCCAGCAGCCTACATACGCTAAATGAAAAACTGTTTTTT.

The chain is built from TRBV6-5 and TRBJ2-1; TRBD1 aligns across 9 bases. The germline gives CDR1 MNHEY, CDR2 SVGAGI. V dropped 2 bases and J dropped 4; count of bases not matched to a gene: 3. The CDR3 loop spans 15 amino acids. CDR3 in amino acids: CASSYGQGSYNEQFF. In nucleotides, the CDR3 is TGTGCCAGCAGTTACGGACAGGGGTCATACAATGAGCAGTTCTTC.

This chain uses TRBV4-1 with TRBJ2-5, with 10 bases identical to TRBD2. Trimming removed 3 bases from V and 4 bases from J; junction bases left unmatched: 5. The germline V gene encodes CDR1 MGHRA and CDR2 YSYEKL. The CDR3 loop spans 15 amino acids. DNA of the CDR3: TGCGCCAGCAGCCAGCTCCGACTAGCGGGAGAGACCCAGTACTTC. Translation: CASSQLRLAGETQYF.

The rearrangement links TRBV5-4 to TRBJ1-1; D remains unclear. Germline V gives CDR1 SGHNT, CDR2 YYREEE (reference sequence). Trimming cost V 4 bases and J 7 bases, with 11 bases left between them. The CDR3 spans 12 residues. As DNA, the CDR3 is TGTGCCAGCAGCCTCCCCAATGATGAAGCTTTCTTT. It codes for CASSLPNDEAFF.

The chain employs TRBV11-2 and TRBJ2-1, with 13 positions matching TRBD2. V was pared by 5 bases and J by 5 bases, with 9 bases of the junction left unmatched. The CDR3 has 17 residues. In germline, CDR1 is SGHAT, CDR2 FQNNGV. CDR3 amino acids: CASSRGRLAGGDNEQFF. CDR3 coding DNA: TGTGCCAGCAGCCGGGGAAGACTAGCGGGGGGAGACAATGAGCAGTTCTTC.

The chain carries TRBV6-9 and TRBJ2-1; D gene ambiguous. Trimming took 4 bases from V and 0 from J, leaving 10 bases between them. The germline CDR1 and CDR2 sequences are MNHGY and SVAAGI. This CDR3 region has 15 residues. CDR3 amino acids: CASSWTESSYNEQFF. The CDR3 DNA follows: TGTGCCAGCAGTTGGACCGAGAGCTCCTACAATGAGCAGTTCTTC.

This rearrangement joins TRBV6-5 to TRBJ2-2, with D uncertain. Trimming pared 2 bases from V and 8 bases from J, leaving 9 bases between. The CDR3 sequence is 13 residues long. Germline CDR1 is MNHEY and CDR2 is SVGAGI. The CDR3 bases are TGTGCCAGCAGTTACGGAGTGACGGGGGAGCTGTTTTTT. Protein sequence: CASSYGVTGELFF.

This sequence joins TRBV9 and TRBJ2-2, with no clear D. Trimming left V 4 bases short and J 6 bases short, with 7 bases between. The CDR3 runs 12 residues. The germline gives CDR1 SGDLS, CDR2 YYNGEE. The CDR3 is CASSTSAGELFF. CDR3 nucleotides: TGTGCCAGCAGCACCTCGGCCGGGGAGCTGTTTTTT.

The rearrangement links TRBV10-3 to TRBJ1-1; TRBD1 is a possible D gene (5 bases). Germline V CDR1 and CDR2: ENHRY, SYGVKD. The CDR3 runs 12 residues. V lost 4 bases and J lost 11, with 14 bases in between. The CDR3: CAISGTGQRAFF. CDR3 nucleotide sequence: TGTGCCATCAGTGGTACAGGCCAGCGGGCTTTCTTT.

The rearrangement links TRBV5-1 to TRBJ2-7, with a weak D call TRBD1 (6 bases). Trimming took off 4 bases at V and 4 bases at J, with 21 bases between the two ends. CDR3 size: 16 residues. Germline CDR1 is SGHRS and CDR2 is YFSETQ. In DNA, the CDR3 is TGCGCCAGCAGCCCGGAGCAGGGGCCCGCAAGTTACGAGCAGTACTTC. Translation gives CASSPEQGPASYEQYF.

The V gene is TRBV5-8, the J gene TRBJ2-5; weak D call: TRBD1 (6 bases). Trimming left V 2 bases short and J 4 bases short, with 12 bases between. This CDR3 region has 14 residues. Germline-derived CDR1 and CDR2 are SGHTS and YDEGEE. Here the CDR3 DNA reads TGTGCCAGCAGCTTAACAGGGTTCGGAGAGACCCAGTACTTC. This translates into CASSLTGFGETQYF.

The V gene is TRBV9, the J gene TRBJ1-2; 10 nucleotides agree with TRBD1. The germline V gene has CDR1 SGDLS and CDR2 YYNGEE. This CDR3 comprises 14 residues. Trimming cost V 3 bases and J 5 bases; bases outside gene matches: 4. CDR3 sequence: CASSGGQGWYGYTF. The CDR3 DNA reads as TGTGCCAGCAGCGGGGGACAGGGGTGGTATGGCTACACCTTC.